The sequence of this T cell receptor (beta chain) was determined in a study of blood T cells in healthy people across ages. Study outcomes and limitations: Strong correlation existed between TCR beta diversity and naive T cell percentage.

A second about 7 to 11 cycle PCR used barcoded and J-beta primers. TCRdb reprocessed the 5' RACE reads with MiXCR, giving one entry per CDR3 protein. Among just under 550,000 distinct CDR3 sequences listed, around 24% were seen once. The CDR3 loop spans 15 amino acids. Per germline, CDR1 LGHNT and CDR2 FRNRAP. V shed 6 bases and J 1 base; nucleotides not matched to a gene: 7. Concerning this clonotype itself: Antigen specificity is unknown.

This sample also belongs to another study, concerning T cells of mothers and their children. This second study notes: Each mother yielded more than 9 million TCR beta CDR3 reads. Each child yielded several million reads. Compared with unrelated pairs, related mother-child pairs had slightly higher, non-significant overlap.

The specimen was blood. The TCR originated in a boy between 10 and 17 years old in good health. This chain uses TRBV12-5 with TRBJ2-3, with 7 nucleotides matching TRBD1. The chain's CDR3 is CASGTGTVGTDTQYF. Written as DNA, the CDR3 is TGTGCTAGTGGGACCGGGACAGTGGGCACAGATACGCAGTATTTT.